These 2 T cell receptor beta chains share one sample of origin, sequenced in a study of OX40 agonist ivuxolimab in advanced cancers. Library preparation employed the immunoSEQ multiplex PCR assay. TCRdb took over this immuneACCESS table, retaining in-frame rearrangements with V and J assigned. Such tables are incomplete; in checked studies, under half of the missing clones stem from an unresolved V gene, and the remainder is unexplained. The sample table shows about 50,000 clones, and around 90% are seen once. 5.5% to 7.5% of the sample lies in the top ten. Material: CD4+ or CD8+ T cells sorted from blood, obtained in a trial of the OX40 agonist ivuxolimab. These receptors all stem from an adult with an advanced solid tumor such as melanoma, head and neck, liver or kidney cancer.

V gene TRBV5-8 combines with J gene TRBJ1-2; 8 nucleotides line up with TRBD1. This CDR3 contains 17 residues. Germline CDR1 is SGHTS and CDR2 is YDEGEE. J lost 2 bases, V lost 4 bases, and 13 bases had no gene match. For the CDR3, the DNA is TGTGCCAGCAGCGTCCGGACAGGGAGAGGGATGAACTATGGCTACACCTTC. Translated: CASSVRTGRGMNYGYTF.

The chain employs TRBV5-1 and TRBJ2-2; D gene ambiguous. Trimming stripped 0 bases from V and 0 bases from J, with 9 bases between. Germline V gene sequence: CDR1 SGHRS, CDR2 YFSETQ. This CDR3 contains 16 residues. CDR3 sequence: CASSLGYQSNTGELFF. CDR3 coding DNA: TGCGCCAGCAGCTTGGGGTACCAATCGAACACCGGGGAGCTGTTTTTT.